These T cell receptor beta chains were read from a single sample in a study of blood T cell repertoires in COVID-19. The repertoire was sequenced with immunoSEQ multiplex PCR; TCRdb's copy has only in-frame clones and lacks some. This sample has about 300,000 clones, with more than 75% found just once. Specimen: peripheral blood. The receptors shown here come from a woman between 45 and 65 years old with acute or convalescent COVID-19. Both conserved end residues are part of each CDR3. D genes are given only for firm matches. Expanded clones are given a class, and other clones once, few, many or no size at all.

clone_size: NA
v_call: TRBV7-2
cdr3_length: 15
j_call: TRBJ1-4
d_call: TRBD1
cdr3_nt: TGTGCCAGCAGCGAAGGGACAGGGGAAGGTGAAAAACTGTTTTTT
cdr3_aa: CASSEGTGEGEKLFF

clone_size: NA
v_call: TRBV7-9
cdr3_length: 18
j_call: TRBJ1-5
d_call: NA
cdr3_nt: TGTGCCAGCAGCTTAGTTACAGGTTTAGGGAATAGCAATCAGCCCCAGCATTTT
cdr3_aa: CASSLVTGLGNSNQPQHF

clone_size: NA
v_call: TRBV7-7
cdr3_length: 14
j_call: TRBJ2-7
d_call: TRBD2
cdr3_nt: TGTGCTAGCAGCCCCCGGGAGGAGTCGTGGGAGCAGTACTTC
cdr3_aa: CASSPREESWEQYF

clone_size: NA
v_call: TRBV5-1
cdr3_length: 13
j_call: TRBJ2-1
d_call: NA
cdr3_nt: TGCGCCAGCAGCTTGGCCTCTCTGTATGAGCAGTTCTTC
cdr3_aa: CASSLASLYEQFF

clone_size: NA
v_call: TRBV28
cdr3_length: 14
j_call: TRBJ1-1
d_call: NA
cdr3_nt: TGTGCCAGCAGTCTTCAGGGTAAGGGCACTGAAGCTTTCTTT
cdr3_aa: CASSLQGKGTEAFF

clone_size: NA
v_call: TRBV19
cdr3_length: 15
j_call: TRBJ1-6
d_call: TRBD1
cdr3_nt: TGTGCCAGTAGTGTGGAGGACAGGGGTAATTCACCCCTCCACTTT
cdr3_aa: CASSVEDRGNSPLHF

clone_size: few
v_call: TRBV28
cdr3_length: 14
j_call: TRBJ2-7
d_call: TRBD1
cdr3_nt: TGTGCCAGCAGTTTACACAGGGGACCCTACGAGCAGTACTTC
cdr3_aa: CASSLHRGPYEQYF

clone_size: NA
v_call: TRBV9
cdr3_length: 15
j_call: TRBJ2-7
d_call: TRBD2
cdr3_nt: TGTGCCAGCAGCCCTACTAGCGGGAGCTCCTACGAGCAGTACTTC
cdr3_aa: CASSPTSGSSYEQYF

clone_size: NA
v_call: TRBV5-6
cdr3_length: 16
j_call: TRBJ1-4
d_call: TRBD1
cdr3_nt: TGTGCCAGCAGCTCACAGGGGGCTGCAACTAATGAAAAACTGTTTTTT
cdr3_aa: CASSSQGAATNEKLFF

clone_size: NA
v_call: TRBV9
cdr3_length: 15
j_call: TRBJ2-7
d_call: TRBD2
cdr3_nt: TGTGCCAGCAGCGTAGACTCGCGGGAGGATATCGAGCAGTACTTC
cdr3_aa: CASSVDSREDIEQYF